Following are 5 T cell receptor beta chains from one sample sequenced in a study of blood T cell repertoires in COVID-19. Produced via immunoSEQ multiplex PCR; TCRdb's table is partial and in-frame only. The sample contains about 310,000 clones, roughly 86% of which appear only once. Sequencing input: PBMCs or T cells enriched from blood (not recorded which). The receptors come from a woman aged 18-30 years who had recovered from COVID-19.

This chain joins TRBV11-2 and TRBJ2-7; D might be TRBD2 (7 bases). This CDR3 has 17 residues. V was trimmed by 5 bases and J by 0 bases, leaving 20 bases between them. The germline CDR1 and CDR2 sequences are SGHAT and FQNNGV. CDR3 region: CASSGGLAGALSYEQYF. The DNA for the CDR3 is TGTGCCAGCAGCGGAGGGTTGGCGGGGGCCCTCTCCTACGAGCAGTACTTC.

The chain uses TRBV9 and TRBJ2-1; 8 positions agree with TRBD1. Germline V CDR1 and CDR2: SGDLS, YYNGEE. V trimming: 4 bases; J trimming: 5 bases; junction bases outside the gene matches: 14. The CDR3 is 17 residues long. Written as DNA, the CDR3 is TGTGCCAGCAGCCCGGGGACAGGATCCCCTTACGACAATGAGCAGTTCTTC. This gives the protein CASSPGTGSPYDNEQFF.

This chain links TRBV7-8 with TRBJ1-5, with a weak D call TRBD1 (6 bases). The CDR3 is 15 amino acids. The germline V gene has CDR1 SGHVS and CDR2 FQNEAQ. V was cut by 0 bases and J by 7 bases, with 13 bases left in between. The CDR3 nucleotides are TGTGCCAGCAGCTTAGCGCGACAGGTGGGGCAGCCCCAGCATTTT. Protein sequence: CASSLARQVGQPQHF.

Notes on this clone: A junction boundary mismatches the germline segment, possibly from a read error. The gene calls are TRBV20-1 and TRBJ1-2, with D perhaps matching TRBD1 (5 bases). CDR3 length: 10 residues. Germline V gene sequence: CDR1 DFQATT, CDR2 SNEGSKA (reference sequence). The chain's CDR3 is CSASADVRGF. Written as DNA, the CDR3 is TGCAGTGCTAGCGCAGACGTTAGGGGCTTC.

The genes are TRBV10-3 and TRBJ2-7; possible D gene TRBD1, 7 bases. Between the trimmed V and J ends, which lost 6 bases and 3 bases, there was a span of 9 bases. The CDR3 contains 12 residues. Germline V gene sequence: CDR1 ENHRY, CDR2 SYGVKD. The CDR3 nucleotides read TGTGCCATCAGGCGGGACAGCTACGAGCAGTACTTC. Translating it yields CAIRRDSYEQYF.